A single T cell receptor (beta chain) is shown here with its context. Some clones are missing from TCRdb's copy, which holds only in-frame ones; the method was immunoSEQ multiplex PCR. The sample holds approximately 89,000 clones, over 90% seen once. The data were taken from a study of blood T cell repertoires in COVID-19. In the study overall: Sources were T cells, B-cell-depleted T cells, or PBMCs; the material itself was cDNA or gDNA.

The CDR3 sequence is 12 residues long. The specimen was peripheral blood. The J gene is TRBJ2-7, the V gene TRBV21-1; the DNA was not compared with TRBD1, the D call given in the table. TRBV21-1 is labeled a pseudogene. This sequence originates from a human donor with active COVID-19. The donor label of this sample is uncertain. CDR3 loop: CASSTGSYEQYF. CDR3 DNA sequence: TGTGCCAGCTCAACAGGTTCCTACGAGCAGTACTTC.